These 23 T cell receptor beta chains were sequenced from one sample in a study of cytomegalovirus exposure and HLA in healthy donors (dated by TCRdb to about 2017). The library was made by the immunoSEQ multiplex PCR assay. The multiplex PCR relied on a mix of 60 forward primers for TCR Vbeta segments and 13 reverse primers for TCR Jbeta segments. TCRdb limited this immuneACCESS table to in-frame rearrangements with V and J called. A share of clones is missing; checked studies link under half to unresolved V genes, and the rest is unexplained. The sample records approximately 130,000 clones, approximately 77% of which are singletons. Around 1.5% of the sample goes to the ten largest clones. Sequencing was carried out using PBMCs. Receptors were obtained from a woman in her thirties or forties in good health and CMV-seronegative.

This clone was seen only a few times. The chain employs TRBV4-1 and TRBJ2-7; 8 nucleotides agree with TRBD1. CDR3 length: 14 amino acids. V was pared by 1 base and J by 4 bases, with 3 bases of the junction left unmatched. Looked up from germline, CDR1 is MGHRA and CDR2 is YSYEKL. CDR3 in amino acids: CASSQAGQEYEQYF. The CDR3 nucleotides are TGCGCCAGCAGCCAAGCGGGACAGGAGTACGAGCAGTACTTC.

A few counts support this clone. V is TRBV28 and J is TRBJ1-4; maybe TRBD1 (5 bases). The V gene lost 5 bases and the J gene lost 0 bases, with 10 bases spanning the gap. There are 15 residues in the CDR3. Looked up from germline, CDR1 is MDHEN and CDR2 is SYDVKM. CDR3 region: CASSPPGSTNEKLFF. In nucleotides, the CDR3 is TGTGCCAGCAGTCCCCCAGGGTCAACTAATGAAAAACTGTTTTTT.

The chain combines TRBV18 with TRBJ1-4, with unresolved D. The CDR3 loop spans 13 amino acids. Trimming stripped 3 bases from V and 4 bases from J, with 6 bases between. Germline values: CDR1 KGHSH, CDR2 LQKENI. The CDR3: CASSPSFNEKLFF. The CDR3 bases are TGTGCCAGCTCACCGAGCTTTAATGAAAAACTGTTTTTT.

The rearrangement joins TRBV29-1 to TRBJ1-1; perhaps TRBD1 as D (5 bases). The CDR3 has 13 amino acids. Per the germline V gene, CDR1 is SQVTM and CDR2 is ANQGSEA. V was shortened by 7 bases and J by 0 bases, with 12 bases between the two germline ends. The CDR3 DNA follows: TGCAGCGGTACGGGACTGCTGAACACTGAAGCTTTCTTT. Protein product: CSGTGLLNTEAFF.

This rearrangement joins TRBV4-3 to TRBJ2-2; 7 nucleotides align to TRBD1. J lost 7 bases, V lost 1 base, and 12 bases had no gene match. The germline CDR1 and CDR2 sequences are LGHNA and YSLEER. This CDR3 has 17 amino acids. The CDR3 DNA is TGCGCCAGCAGCCAAGTAGCAACAGGGGCGCCCCACGGGGAGCTGTTTTTT. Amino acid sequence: CASSQVATGAPHGELFF.

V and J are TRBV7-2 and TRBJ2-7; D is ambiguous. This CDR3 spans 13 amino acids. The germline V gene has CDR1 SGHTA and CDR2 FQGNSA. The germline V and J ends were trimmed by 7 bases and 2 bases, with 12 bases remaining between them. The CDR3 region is CASNPATTYEQYF. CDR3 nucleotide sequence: TGTGCCAGCAACCCAGCGACCACCTACGAGCAGTACTTC.

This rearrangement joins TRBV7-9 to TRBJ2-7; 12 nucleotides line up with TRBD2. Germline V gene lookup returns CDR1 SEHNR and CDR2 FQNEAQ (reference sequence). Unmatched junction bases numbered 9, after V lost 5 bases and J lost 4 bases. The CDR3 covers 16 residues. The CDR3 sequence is CASSPQSTSGGYEQYF. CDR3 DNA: TGTGCCAGCAGCCCGCAGTCCACTAGCGGGGGGTACGAGCAGTACTTC.

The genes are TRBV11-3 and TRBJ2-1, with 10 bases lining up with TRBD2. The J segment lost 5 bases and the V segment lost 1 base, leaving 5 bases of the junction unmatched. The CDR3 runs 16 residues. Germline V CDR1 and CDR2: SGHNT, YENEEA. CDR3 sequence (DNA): TGTGCCAGCAGCTTAGGGGCTAGCGGGGGAGACAATGAGCAGTTCTTC. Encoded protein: CASSLGASGGDNEQFF.

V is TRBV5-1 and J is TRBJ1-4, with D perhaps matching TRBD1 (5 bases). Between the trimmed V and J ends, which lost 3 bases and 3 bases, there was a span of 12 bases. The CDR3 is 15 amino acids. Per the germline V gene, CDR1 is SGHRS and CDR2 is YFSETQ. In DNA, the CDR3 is TGCGCCAGCAGCTCGACGGCGGGGGCTAATGAAAAACTGTTTTTT. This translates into CASSSTAGANEKLFF.

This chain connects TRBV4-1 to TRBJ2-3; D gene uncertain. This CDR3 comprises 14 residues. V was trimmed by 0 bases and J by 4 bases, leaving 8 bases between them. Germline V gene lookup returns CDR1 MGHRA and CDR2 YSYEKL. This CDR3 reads CASSQEGRADTQYF. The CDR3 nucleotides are TGCGCCAGCAGCCAAGAAGGTCGGGCAGATACGCAGTATTTT.

CDR3 nucleotides: TGCAGCGTTAGAGGGGGGGGAAGAGATACGCAGTATTTT. It yields the protein CSVRGGGRDTQYF. The V call is TRBV29-1, the J call TRBJ2-3, with D perhaps TRBD2 (7 bases). The V and J ends lost 5 bases and 5 bases respectively, with 14 bases between them. The CDR3 runs 13 residues. The germline V gene encodes CDR1 SQVTM and CDR2 ANQGSEA.

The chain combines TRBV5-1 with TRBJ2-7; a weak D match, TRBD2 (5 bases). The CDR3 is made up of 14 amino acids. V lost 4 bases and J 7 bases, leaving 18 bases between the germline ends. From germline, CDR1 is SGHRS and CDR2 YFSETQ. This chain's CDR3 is CASSPGSSLWEQYF. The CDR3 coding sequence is TGCGCCAGCAGCCCGGGAAGTTCGCTCTGGGAGCAGTACTTC.

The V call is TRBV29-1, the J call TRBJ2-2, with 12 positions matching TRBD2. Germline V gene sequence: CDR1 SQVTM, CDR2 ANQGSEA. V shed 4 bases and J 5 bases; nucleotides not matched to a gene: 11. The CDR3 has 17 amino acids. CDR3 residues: CSVGVLAGGMGTGELFF. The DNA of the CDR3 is TGCAGCGTTGGGGTACTAGCGGGGGGCATGGGGACCGGGGAGCTGTTTTTT.

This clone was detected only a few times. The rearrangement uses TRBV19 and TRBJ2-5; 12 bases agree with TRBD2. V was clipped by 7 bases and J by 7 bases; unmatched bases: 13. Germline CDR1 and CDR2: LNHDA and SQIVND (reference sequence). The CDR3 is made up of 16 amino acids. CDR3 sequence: CASNPSGGVAGRTQYF. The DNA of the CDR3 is TGTGCCAGTAACCCTAGCGGGGGGGTAGCGGGAAGGACCCAGTACTTC. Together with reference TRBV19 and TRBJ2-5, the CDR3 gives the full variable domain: DGGITQSPKYLFRKEGQNVTLSCEQNLNHDAMYWYRQDPGQGLRLIYYSQIVNDFQKGDIAEGYSVSREKKESFPLTVTSAQKNPTAFYLCASNPSGGVAGRTQYFGPGTRLLVL.

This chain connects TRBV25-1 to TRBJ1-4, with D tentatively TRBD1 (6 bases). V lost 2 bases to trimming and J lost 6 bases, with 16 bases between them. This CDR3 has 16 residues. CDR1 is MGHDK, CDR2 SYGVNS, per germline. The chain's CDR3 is CASSEMGAGRDEKLFF. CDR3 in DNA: TGTGCCAGCAGTGAAATGGGGGCAGGGCGGGATGAAAAACTGTTTTTT.

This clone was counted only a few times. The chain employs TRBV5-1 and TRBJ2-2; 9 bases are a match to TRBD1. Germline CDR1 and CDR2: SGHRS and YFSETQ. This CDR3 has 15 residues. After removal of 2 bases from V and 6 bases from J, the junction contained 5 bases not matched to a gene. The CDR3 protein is CASSFWDREAGELFF. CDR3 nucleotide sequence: TGCGCCAGCAGCTTCTGGGACAGGGAGGCCGGGGAGCTGTTTTTT.

The CDR3 DNA reads TGTGCCAGCAGAAACAGGGTCGGCTACACCTTC. Amino acids: CASRNRVGYTF. V and J are TRBV28 and TRBJ1-2, with D tentatively TRBD1 (6 bases). Trimming removed 6 bases at V and 8 bases at J, with 10 bases between. Germline CDR1 MDHEN, CDR2 SYDVKM. There are 11 residues in the CDR3.

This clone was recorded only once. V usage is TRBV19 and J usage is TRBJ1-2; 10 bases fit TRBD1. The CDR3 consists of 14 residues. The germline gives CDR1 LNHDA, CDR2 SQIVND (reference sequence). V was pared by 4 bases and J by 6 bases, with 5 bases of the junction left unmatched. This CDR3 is CASSRGQGIDGYTF. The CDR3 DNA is TGTGCCAGTAGTAGGGGACAGGGGATTGATGGCTACACCTTC.

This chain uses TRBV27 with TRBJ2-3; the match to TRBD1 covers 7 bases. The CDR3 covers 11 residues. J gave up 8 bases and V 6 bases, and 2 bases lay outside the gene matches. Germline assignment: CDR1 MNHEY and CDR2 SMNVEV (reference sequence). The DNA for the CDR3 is TGTGCCAGCAGCCAGGGGGTTACGCAGTATTTT. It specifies CASSQGVTQYF.

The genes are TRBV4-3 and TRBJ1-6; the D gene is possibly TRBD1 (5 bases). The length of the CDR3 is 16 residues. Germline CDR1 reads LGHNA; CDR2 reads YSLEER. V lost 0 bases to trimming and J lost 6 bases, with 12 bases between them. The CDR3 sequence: CASSQESNRFNSPLHF. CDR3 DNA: TGCGCCAGCAGCCAAGAAAGTAACAGGTTTAATTCACCCCTCCACTTT.

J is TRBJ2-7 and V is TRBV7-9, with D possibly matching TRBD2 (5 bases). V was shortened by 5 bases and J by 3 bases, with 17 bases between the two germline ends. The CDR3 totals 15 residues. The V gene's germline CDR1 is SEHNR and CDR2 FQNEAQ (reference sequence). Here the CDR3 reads CASSHGVETGYEQYF. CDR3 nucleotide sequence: TGTGCCAGCAGCCACGGGGTTGAGACTGGCTACGAGCAGTACTTC. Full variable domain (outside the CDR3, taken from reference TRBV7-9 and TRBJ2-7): DTGVSQNPRHKITKRGQNVTFRCDPISEHNRLYWYRQTLGQGPEFLTYFQNEAQLEKSRLLSDRFSAERPKGSFSTLEIQRTEQGDSAMYLCASSHGVETGYEQYFGPGTRLTVT.

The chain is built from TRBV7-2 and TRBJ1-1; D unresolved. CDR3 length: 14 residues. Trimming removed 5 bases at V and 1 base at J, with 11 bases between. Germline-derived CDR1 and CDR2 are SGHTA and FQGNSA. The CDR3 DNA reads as TGTGCCAGCAGCCTCGACTCTCCGAACACTGAAGCTTTCTTT. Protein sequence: CASSLDSPNTEAFF.

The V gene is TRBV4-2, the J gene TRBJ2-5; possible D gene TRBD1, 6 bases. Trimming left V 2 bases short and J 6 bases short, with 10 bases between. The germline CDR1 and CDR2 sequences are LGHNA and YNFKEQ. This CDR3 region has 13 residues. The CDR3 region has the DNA TGTGCCAGCAGCCAAAACAGGGAAAAGACCCAGTACTTC. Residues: CASSQNREKTQYF.